This entry lists 20 T cell receptor beta chains sequenced from one sample in a study of early T cells in non-severe SARS-CoV-2 infection. One entry per CDR3 protein results from TCRdb running MiXCR on the 5' RACE reads. The profile covers around 99,000 distinct CDR3 sequences, with over 15% appearing a single time and around 5% taken by the ten largest. The specimen comprised whole blood, sampled at baseline. The source of these receptors is an adult who was a healthcare worker with PCR-confirmed SARS-CoV-2 infection or an uninfected control (not recorded which).

This clonotype was picked up a small number of times. This chain joins TRBV5-1 and TRBJ2-7; D uncertain. CDR3 length equals 15 residues. Germline CDR1 reads SGHRS; CDR2 reads YFSETQ. V lost 0 bases, J lost 4 bases, and 14 bases lay in between. CDR3 coding DNA: TGCGCCAGCAGCTTGGTTGTAGGGAAGACGTACGAGCAGTACTTC. Residues: CASSLVVGKTYEQYF.

V gene TRBV12-3 or TRBV12-4 combines with J gene TRBJ1-5; a weak D match, TRBD1 (5 bases). The CDR3 spans 14 residues. Trimming cost V 1 base and J 6 bases, with 10 bases left between them. CDR3 DNA sequence: TGTGCCAGCAGTTTAGGGGGGTTTAGTCAGCCCCAGCATTTT. Its translation: CASSLGGFSQPQHF.

This clonotype showed up just a few times. The chain uses TRBV6-5 and TRBJ2-1; D call uncertain. This CDR3 has 14 amino acids. The V gene's germline CDR1 is MNHEY and CDR2 SVGAGI. Trimming took 2 bases from V and 8 from J, leaving 13 bases between them. CDR3 sequence reads: CASSYALVSHEQFF. The CDR3 region has the DNA TGTGCCAGCAGTTACGCACTCGTCTCCCATGAGCAGTTCTTC.

The sample holds a few counts of this clonotype. The rearrangement joins TRBV13 to TRBJ2-3; D not certain. The germline V gene encodes CDR1 PRHDT and CDR2 FYEKMQ (reference sequence). Trimming took 5 bases from V and 2 from J, leaving 17 bases between them. CDR3 length equals 16 residues. Here the CDR3 reads CASSPSPGPSTDTQYF. The CDR3 DNA reads TGTGCCAGCAGCCCCTCCCCAGGCCCCTCCACAGATACGCAGTATTTT.

V and J are TRBV28 and TRBJ2-3, with 12 bases identical to TRBD2. The V gene's germline CDR1 is MDHEN and CDR2 SYDVKM. The J segment lost 5 bases and the V segment lost 3 bases, leaving 3 bases of the junction unmatched. This CDR3 is built from 15 residues. CDR3 loop: CASSFPGLAGDTQYF. CDR3 bases: TGTGCCAGCAGTTTTCCGGGACTAGCGGGAGATACGCAGTATTTT.

The V gene is TRBV20-1, the J gene TRBJ2-7; TRBD2 matches at 8 bases. The CDR3 is 16 amino acids. Per germline, CDR1 DFQATT and CDR2 SNEGSKA (reference sequence). After removal of 0 bases from V and 0 bases from J, the junction contained 7 bases not matched to a gene. The CDR3: CSARDRLAGFSYEQYF. In nucleotides, the CDR3 is TGCAGTGCTAGAGATCGCCTAGCGGGTTTCTCCTACGAGCAGTACTTC.

This clonotype was observed at least ten times. This sequence joins TRBV7-6 and TRBJ2-1, with 9 bases identical to TRBD2. There are 18 residues in the CDR3. CDR1 and CDR2 (germline): SGHVS, FNYEAQ. The V and J ends lost 4 bases and 7 bases, in that order; junction bases with no gene match: 17. The CDR3 loop reads CASSYYLAGTSRLNEQFF. The CDR3 nucleotides read TGTGCCAGCAGCTACTATTTAGCCGGGACTAGCCGGCTAAATGAGCAGTTCTTC.

The V call is TRBV15, the J call TRBJ2-7; possible D gene TRBD1, 6 bases. Germline CDR1 is LNHNV and CDR2 is YYDKDF (reference sequence). The CDR3 consists of 15 residues. V was cut by 5 bases and J by 0 bases, with 14 bases left in between. CDR3 amino acids: CATSARQDSSYEQYF. The CDR3 bases are TGTGCCACCAGCGCTAGACAGGATAGCTCCTACGAGCAGTACTTC.

This clonotype was counted only a few times. The chain combines TRBV6-1 with TRBJ2-7, with 14 bases that match TRBD2. J lost 6 bases, V lost 6 bases, and 7 bases had no gene match. CDR3 length: 15 residues. Germline values: CDR1 MNHNS, CDR2 SASEGT. CDR3 residues: CASRDPGTSGSEQYF. The CDR3 nucleotides read TGTGCCAGCAGGGACCCCGGGACTAGCGGGAGCGAGCAGTACTTC.

In its sample, this clonotype was seen many times. This chain connects TRBV6-6 to TRBJ2-3, with D maybe TRBD2 (6 bases). The CDR3 has 15 amino acids. From germline, CDR1 is MNHNY and CDR2 SVGAGI (reference sequence). Trimming took 1 base from V and 6 from J, leaving 14 bases between them. The CDR3 protein is CASSYFGSGEDTQYF. The CDR3 nucleotides are TGTGCCAGCAGTTACTTCGGGAGTGGTGAGGATACGCAGTATTTT.

This clonotype is medium-sized by share. J is TRBJ2-7 and V is TRBV6-2 or TRBV6-3, with D possibly TRBD2 on 5 matching bases. V lost 8 bases to trimming and J lost 6 bases, with 14 bases between them. From germline, CDR1 is MNHEY and CDR2 SVGEGT. CDR3 length equals 12 residues. CDR3 sequence (DNA): TGTGCCAGCGGAGGACCGTGGCGCGAGCAGTACTTC. This gives the protein CASGGPWREQYF.

The chain combines TRBV4-1 with TRBJ2-7, with 9 bases matching TRBD1. The trim removed 4 bases at V and 5 bases at J, leaving 9 bases unmatched. From germline, CDR1 is MGHRA and CDR2 YSYEKL. CDR3 length: 15 residues. CDR3 residues: CASSRGWTGDHEQYF. The CDR3 region has the DNA TGCGCCAGCAGCCGCGGCTGGACAGGGGATCACGAGCAGTACTTC.

This chain connects TRBV18 to TRBJ1-5; possible D gene TRBD1, 5 bases. The CDR3 has 13 residues. The germline V gene encodes CDR1 KGHSH and CDR2 LQKENI. V was clipped by 4 bases and J by 5 bases, with 9 bases between them. The CDR3 DNA follows: TGTGCCAGCTCACAGGGGCCCGATCAGCCCCAGCATTTT. It is translated as CASSQGPDQPQHF.

The rearrangement links TRBV28 to TRBJ1-5; D is unclear. The V end lost 7 bases, the J end lost 1 base, and 14 bases lay between the germline ends. This CDR3 has 15 residues. CDR1 and CDR2 from the germline V gene are MDHEN and SYDVKM. CDR3 DNA: TGTGCCAGCATCCCCATGTTTGGCAGCAATCAGCCCCAGCATTTT. This codes for CASIPMFGSNQPQHF. Full variable domain (missing parts from reference TRBV28 and TRBJ1-5): DVKVTQSSRYLVKRTGEKVFLECVQDMDHENMFWYRQDPGLGLRLIYFSYDVKMKEKGDIPEGYSVSREKKERFSLILESASTNQTSMYLCASIPMFGSNQPQHFGDGTRLSIL.

V gene TRBV13 combines with J gene TRBJ1-3, with 7 bases identical to TRBD1. Per the germline V gene, CDR1 is PRHDT and CDR2 is FYEKMQ (reference sequence). This CDR3 contains 18 residues. V was pared by 5 bases and J by 5 bases, with 18 bases of the junction left unmatched. CDR3 sequence: CASSPEAHRGQARNTIYF. CDR3 nucleotides: TGTGCCAGCAGCCCAGAGGCCCATCGCGGACAGGCGCGAAACACCATATATTTT.

This clonotype was picked up a small number of times. This rearrangement joins TRBV7-2 to TRBJ2-1, with TRBD2 identical over 13 bases. CDR1 SGHTA and CDR2 FQGNSA come from the germline V gene. The CDR3 runs 14 residues. V lost 3 bases to trimming and J lost 14 bases; unmatched junction nucleotides: 7. The CDR3 reads CASSFTSGRAQKFF. In DNA form, the CDR3 reads TGTGCCAGCAGCTTCACTAGCGGGAGGGCCCAGAAGTTCTTC.

The CDR3 loop is CASSPPGQGGTEAFF. CDR3 in DNA: TGTGCCAGCTCACCACCGGGACAGGGTGGCACTGAAGCTTTCTTT. V is TRBV18 and J is TRBJ1-1, with TRBD1 identical over 9 bases. V shed 0 bases, J shed 4 bases, and the junction held 3 bases outside the gene matches. Per the germline V gene, CDR1 is KGHSH and CDR2 is LQKENI. This CDR3 is 15 amino acids long.

V and J are TRBV5-4 and TRBJ1-2, with D tentatively TRBD1 (6 bases). The germline V and J ends were trimmed by 4 bases and 3 bases, with 13 bases remaining between them. CDR3 length: 14 amino acids. In germline, CDR1 is SGHNT, CDR2 YYREEE (reference sequence). DNA of the CDR3: TGTGCCAGCAGCCTAGGACAGACCTACTATGGCTACACCTTC. Its translation is CASSLGQTYYGYTF.

This clonotype was seen only a few times. The J gene is TRBJ2-3, the V gene TRBV20-1, with a tentative D call TRBD2 (5 bases). V was cut by 2 bases and J by 2 bases, with 20 bases left in between. Germline V gene sequence: CDR1 DFQATT, CDR2 SNEGSKA (reference sequence). This CDR3 comprises 17 residues. The CDR3 DNA reads as TGCAGTGCTAGATCGACGAAGTTCGGGGTATCCACAGATACGCAGTATTTT. Its translation: CSARSTKFGVSTDTQYF.

This clonotype was observed many times. The chain has TRBV9 and TRBJ2-3; the D is unclear. The CDR3 consists of 16 residues. Looked up from germline, CDR1 is SGDLS and CDR2 is YYNGEE. V lost 0 bases to trimming and J lost 1 base, with 12 bases between them. CDR3 protein: CASSVEGNSRTDTQYF. CDR3 bases: TGTGCCAGCAGCGTAGAAGGAAACAGTCGCACAGATACGCAGTATTTT. The full variable domain, rest sourced from reference TRBV9 and TRBJ2-3, is DSGVTQTPKHLITATGQRVTLRCSPRSGDLSVYWYQQSLDQGLQFLIQYYNGEERAKGNILERFSAQQFPDLHSELNLSSLELGDSALYFCASSVEGNSRTDTQYFGPGTRLTVL.